What follows describes a single T cell receptor (beta chain). Germline lookup yields CDR1 SGHVS and CDR2 FQNEAQ. V trimming: 0 bases; J trimming: 7 bases; junction bases outside the gene matches: 13. CDR3 size: 17 residues. Per the study methods: The assay estimated nucleated cells by amplifying reference gene primers. Method: immunoSEQ multiplex PCR; TCRdb's copy keeps in-frame clones and lacks some. V, J and clone size are taken as reported in that table, and D and trimming were inferred from the DNA itself. The table records about 73,000 clones, 65% to 85% of them present only once. These data belong to a study of blood T cell repertoires in COVID-19. In the study overall: Material from acute and convalescent COVID-19 was sourced from the United States, Italy and Spain. T cells, B-cell-depleted T cells, or PBMCs supplied cDNA or gDNA.

The sequenced sample consisted of peripheral blood. The chain couples TRBV7-8 to TRBJ2-7; 9 bases align to TRBD1. The receptor was isolated from a woman aged 60-70 years with acute or convalescent COVID-19. CDR3 in amino acids: CASSLARRGTGSWEQYF. For the CDR3, the DNA is TGTGCCAGCAGCTTAGCCAGGAGGGGGACAGGGTCTTGGGAGCAGTACTTC.